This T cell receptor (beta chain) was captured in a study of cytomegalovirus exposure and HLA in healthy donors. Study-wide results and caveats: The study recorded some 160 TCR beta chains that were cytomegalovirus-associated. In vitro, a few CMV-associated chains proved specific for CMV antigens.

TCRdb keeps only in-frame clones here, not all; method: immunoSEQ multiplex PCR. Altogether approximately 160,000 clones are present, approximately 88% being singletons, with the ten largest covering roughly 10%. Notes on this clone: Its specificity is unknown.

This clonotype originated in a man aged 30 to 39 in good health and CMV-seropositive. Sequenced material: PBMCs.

CDR3 residues: CASSLTGEGSTDTQYF. CDR3 coding DNA: TGTGCCAGCAGCTTAACGGGGGAGGGGAGCACAGATACGCAGTATTTT. The chain links TRBV7-2 to TRBJ2-3; TRBD2 matches 7 bases. After removal of 2 bases from V and 0 bases from J, the junction contained 5 bases not matched to a gene. The germline CDR1 and CDR2 sequences are SGHTA and FQGNSA. The CDR3 is made up of 16 amino acids.